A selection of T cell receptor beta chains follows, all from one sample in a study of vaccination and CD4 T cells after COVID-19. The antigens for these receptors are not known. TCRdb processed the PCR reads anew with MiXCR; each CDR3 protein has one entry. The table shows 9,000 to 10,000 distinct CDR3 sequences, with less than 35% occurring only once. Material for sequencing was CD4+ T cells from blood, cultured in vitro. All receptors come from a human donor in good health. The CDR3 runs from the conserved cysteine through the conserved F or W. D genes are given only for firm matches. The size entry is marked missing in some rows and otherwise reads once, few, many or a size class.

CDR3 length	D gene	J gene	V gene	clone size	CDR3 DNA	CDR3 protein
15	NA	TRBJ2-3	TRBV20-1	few	TGCAGTGCTAGAGATGCAGGGATTAGCACAGATACGCAGTATTTT	CSARDAGISTDTQYF
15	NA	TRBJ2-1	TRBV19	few	TGTGCCAGTAGTATGAGGGCAGGGAGCGACAATGAGCAGTTCTTC	CASSMRAGSDNEQFF
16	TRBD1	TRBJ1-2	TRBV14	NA	TGTGCCAGCAGCCTGACATCCGGGACAGTAAACCATGGCTACACCTTC	CASSLTSGTVNHGYTF
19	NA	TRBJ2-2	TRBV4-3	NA	TGCGCCAGCAGCCAAGATCAGGGAAACCCGTTCGCGAACACCGGGGAGCTGTTTTTT	CASSQDQGNPFANTGELFF
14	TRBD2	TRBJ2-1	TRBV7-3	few	TGTGCCAGCAGCTTAGCGGGAGGCTACAATGAGCAGTTCTTC	CASSLAGGYNEQFF
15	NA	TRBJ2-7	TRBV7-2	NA	TGTGCCAGCAGCTTAGGAGTGTTGGGGGACTACGAGCAGTACTTC	CASSLGVLGDYEQYF
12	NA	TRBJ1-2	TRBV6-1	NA	TGTGCCAGCAGTGGAAGTTTTTATGGCTACACCTTC	CASSGSFYGYTF
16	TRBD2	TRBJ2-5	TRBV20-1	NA	TGCAGTGGTGCCGGGACTAGCGGATACACTAGCGAGACCCAGTACTTC	CSGAGTSGYTSETQYF
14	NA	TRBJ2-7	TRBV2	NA	TGTGCCAGCAGCTATAGCAGGAGCTCCTACGAGCAGTACTTC	CASSYSRSSYEQYF
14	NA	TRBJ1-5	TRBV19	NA	TGTGCCAGTAGGGACAGAGGACAAGGTCAGCCCCAGCATTTT	CASRDRGQGQPQHF
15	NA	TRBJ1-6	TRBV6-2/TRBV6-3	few	TGTGCCAGCAGTTACTCGTCCAGGGCGGATTCACCCCTCCACTTT	CASSYSSRADSPLHF
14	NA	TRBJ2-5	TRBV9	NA	TGTGCCAGCAGCGCGACATCTTTAAGGGAGACCCAGTATTTC	CASSATSLRETQYF
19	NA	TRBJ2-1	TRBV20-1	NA	TGCAGTGCTAGAGTAGCATCGGTGGGCCAGGTTGTCTCCTACAATGAGCAGTTCTTC	CSARVASVGQVVSYNEQFF
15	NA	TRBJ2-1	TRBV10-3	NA	TGTGCCATCAGTGGAGTGACATGGGAGCTGAATGAGCAGTTCTTC	CAISGVTWELNEQFF
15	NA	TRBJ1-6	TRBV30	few	TGTGCCTGGAGTGTACGGGTCCTACGAGATTCACCCCTCCACTTT	CAWSVRVLRDSPLHF
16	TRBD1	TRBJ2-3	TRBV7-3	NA	TGTGCCAGCAGCTTAAGGGGGACAGGGATGGCAGATACGCAGTATTTT	CASSLRGTGMADTQYF
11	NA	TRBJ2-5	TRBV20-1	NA	TGCAGTGCTAGAGGCCAAGAGACCCAGTACTTC	CSARGQETQYF
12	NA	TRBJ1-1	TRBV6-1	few	TGTGCCAGCAGAGGGGAGGGCAGTGAAGCTTTCTTT	CASRGEGSEAFF
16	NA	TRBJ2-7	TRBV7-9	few	TGTGCCAGCAGCTTAGAGGTCAGGGGTCCTTTCGACGAGCAGTACTTC	CASSLEVRGPFDEQYF
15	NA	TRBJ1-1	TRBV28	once	TGTGCCAGCAGTTTATGGGGGCGGGTGAACACTGAAGCTTTCTTT	CASSLWGRVNTEAFF
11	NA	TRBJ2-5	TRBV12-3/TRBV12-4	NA	TGTGCCAGCAGATCTTCCGAGACCCAGTACTTC	CASRSSETQYF
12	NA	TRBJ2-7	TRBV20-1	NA	TGCAGTGCTCCGGGTCGAACCTACGAGCAGTACTTC	CSAPGRTYEQYF
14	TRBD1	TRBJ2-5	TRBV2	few	TGTGCCACCTCCCCGGGACAGCTCCAAGAGACCCAGTACTTC	CATSPGQLQETQYF
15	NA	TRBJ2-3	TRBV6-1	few	TGTGCCAGCAGTGAAGTGGGACATCCCACAGATACGCAGTATTTT	CASSEVGHPTDTQYF
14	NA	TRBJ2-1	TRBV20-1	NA	TGCAGTGCTAGTAATCTAGGACCCCGGAGCGAGCAGTTCTTC	CSASNLGPRSEQFF
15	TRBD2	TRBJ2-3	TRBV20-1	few	TGCAGTGCTAGTGGACTAGCGGGAGGCGCAGATACGCAGTATTTT	CSASGLAGGADTQYF
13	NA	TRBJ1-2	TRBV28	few	TGTGCCAGCAGTTTGGGGGGCGTTTATGGCTACACCTTC	CASSLGGVYGYTF
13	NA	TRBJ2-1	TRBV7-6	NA	TGTGCCAGCAGCTTAGGTCTAGTGAATGAGCAGTTCTTC	CASSLGLVNEQFF
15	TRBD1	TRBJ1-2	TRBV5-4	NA	TGTGCCAGCAGCCCCGCGACAGGGGGTAACTATGGCTACACCTTC	CASSPATGGNYGYTF
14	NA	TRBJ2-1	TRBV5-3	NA	TGTGCCACTCGGCCCCGGGATTCCTACAATGAGCAGTTCTTC	CATRPRDSYNEQFF
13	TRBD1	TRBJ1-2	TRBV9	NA	TGTGCCAGCAGCTTTACAGGGGAAGCGGGCTACACCTTC	CASSFTGEAGYTF
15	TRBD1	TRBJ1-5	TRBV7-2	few	TGTGCCAGCAGACCCGGACAGGGACACTATCAGCCCCAGCATTTT	CASRPGQGHYQPQHF
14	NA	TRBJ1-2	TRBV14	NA	TGTGCCAGCAGCCAAGATAGTACGGGTCATGGCTACACCTTC	CASSQDSTGHGYTF
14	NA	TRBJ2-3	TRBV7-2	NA	TGTGCCAGCAGCCAACAGGTCGGGACAGATACGCAGTATTTT	CASSQQVGTDTQYF
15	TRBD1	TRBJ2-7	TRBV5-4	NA	TGTGCCAGCAGCTCCGCGGACAGGGTGATCTCCGAGCAGTACTTC	CASSSADRVISEQYF
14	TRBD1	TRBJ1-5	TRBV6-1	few	TGTGCCAGCAGTGAGGCAGGGGGCAAGAAGCCCCAGCATTTT	CASSEAGGKKPQHF
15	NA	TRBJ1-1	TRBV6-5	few	TGTGCCAGCAGTTACTCAGGGGGATTGAACACTGAAGCTTTCTTT	CASSYSGGLNTEAFF
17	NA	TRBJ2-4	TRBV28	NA	TGTGCCAGCAGTTTATGGGGCTTAACCCTAGCCAAAAACATTCAGTACTTC	CASSLWGLTLAKNIQYF
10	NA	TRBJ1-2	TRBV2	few	TGTGCCCGACAGGTCGCTGGCTACACCTTC	CARQVAGYTF
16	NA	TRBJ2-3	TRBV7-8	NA	TGTGCCAGCAGCATTACACCTCCGGGGGGCACAGATACGCAGTATTTT	CASSITPPGGTDTQYF
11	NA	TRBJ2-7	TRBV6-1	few	TGTGCCAGCAGACAGGGAAACGAGCAGTACTTC	CASRQGNEQYF
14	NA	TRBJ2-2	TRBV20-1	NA	TGCAGTGCGGTACGCAAATGGGACACCGGGGAGCTGTTTTTT	CSAVRKWDTGELFF
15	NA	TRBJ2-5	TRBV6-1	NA	TGTGCCAGCAGTGAAATCAGCCAGGCCCAAGAGACCCAGTACTTC	CASSEISQAQETQYF
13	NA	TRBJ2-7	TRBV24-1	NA	TGTGCCACCAGTGATTCGCAGGTCGGAGAGCAGTACTTC	CATSDSQVGEQYF